This T cell receptor beta chain derives from a study of read filtering for tumor transcriptome and immune sequencing. Germline CDR1 reads LGHDT; CDR2 reads YNNKEL (reference sequence). The CDR3 contains 13 residues. V shed 4 bases and J 2 bases; nucleotides not matched to a gene: 1. Molecular barcoded adaptors covering alpha/delta and beta/gamma chains were used on roughly 370 ng RNA. Via MiXCR, TCRdb re-called the reads, giving one row per CDR3 protein. Among 40,000 to 50,000 distinct CDR3 sequences, under 15% were seen once, and the ten largest hold approximately 30%. This clonotype was seen repeatedly, ten times or more.

This TCR was sampled from a donor aged 40 or older with multiple myeloma. The chain combines TRBV3-1 with TRBJ1-2; 7 bases align to TRBD1. What was sequenced was a population of CD138-negative cells sorted from bone marrow. Here the CDR3 reads CASSLGQNYGYTF. The CDR3 DNA is TGTGCCAGCAGCCTGGGACAGAACTATGGCTACACCTTC. Full variable domain (outside the CDR3, taken from reference TRBV3-1 and TRBJ1-2): DTAVSQTPKYLVTQMGNDKSIKCEQNLGHDTMYWYKQDSKKFLKIMFSYNNKELIINETVPNRFSPKSPDKAHLNLHINSLELGDSAVYFCASSLGQNYGYTFGSGTRLTVV.